This TCR beta chain appears in the sequencing data of a study of response to subunit inactivated influenza vaccine. The CDR3 has 14 residues. Trimming took 2 bases from V and 9 from J; bases not matched to a gene: 4. Per germline, CDR1 MDHEN and CDR2 SYDVKM. This clonotype has more than one count but fewer than ten. TCRdb re-called the RT-PCR reads through MiXCR, storing one row per CDR3 protein. The sample lists about 500,000 distinct CDR3 sequences; approximately 16% were seen once. The source was CD4+ T cells sorted from PBMCs, collected 23 to 25 months after vaccination. The receptor comes from a man in his fifties or sixties who received an inactivated influenza vaccine. The rearrangement uses TRBV28 and TRBJ2-1, with 10 bases identical to TRBD2. The CDR3 reads CASSLLAGVGEQFF. The CDR3 DNA reads as TGTGCCAGCAGTTTACTAGCGGGGGTTGGTGAGCAGTTCTTC. The variable domain in full, with the rest retrieved from reference TRBV28 and TRBJ2-1, is DVKVTQSSRYLVKRTGEKVFLECVQDMDHENMFWYRQDPGLGLRLIYFSYDVKMKEKGDIPEGYSVSREKKERFSLILESASTNQTSMYLCASSLLAGVGEQFFGPGTRLTVL.